The 27 T cell receptor beta chains reported below all come from one sample, sequenced in a study of neurological immune-mediated disorders. TCRdb re-derived calls from the 5' RACE reads in MiXCR, one entry per CDR3 protein. Of around 53,000 distinct CDR3 sequences in the sample, roughly 4.3% were seen once. Sequenced: PBMCs. The source is a man aged 50 to 59 with multiple sclerosis.

The CDR3 nucleotides are TGTGCCATCTGCCGCACGGTGGACACTGAAGCTTTCTTT. Translation: CAICRTVDTEAFF. This sequence joins TRBV10-3 and TRBJ1-1; D unclear. Trimming pared 8 bases from V and 3 bases from J, leaving 13 bases between. This CDR3 has 13 amino acids. Germline V gene lookup returns CDR1 ENHRY and CDR2 SYGVKD.

This rearrangement joins TRBV20-1 to TRBJ2-7; no firm D call. The germline V gene encodes CDR1 DFQATT and CDR2 SNEGSKA (reference sequence). Between the trimmed V and J ends, which lost 5 bases and 3 bases, there was a span of 11 bases. The CDR3 length is 12 residues. CDR3 in amino acids: CSASDIYYEQYF. Written as DNA, the CDR3 is TGCAGTGCTTCTGATATCTACTACGAGCAGTACTTC.

About this clonotype itself: A much larger clone differs by one base, so this may be a read error. The V gene is TRBV20-1, the J gene TRBJ2-2; TRBD2 agrees at 12 bases. V shed 0 bases and J 5 bases; nucleotides not matched to a gene: 10. Germline assignment: CDR1 DFQATT and CDR2 SNEGSKA (reference sequence). This CDR3 region has 18 residues. The CDR3 DNA is TGCAGTGCTAGAGACCTTCTAGCGGGGGGGCTTAATACCGGGGAGCTGTTTTTT. Translation gives CSARDLLAGGLNTGELFF.

This clonotype was recorded many times. The junction departs from the called germline gene at one end, perhaps through a read error. This chain connects TRBV4-1 to TRBJ1-5, with a weak D call TRBD1 (6 bases). The CDR3 contains 15 residues. CDR1 is MGHRA and CDR2 is YSYEKL in the germline V gene. The CDR3 loop reads CASSLRVGGNQPQNF. The DNA of the CDR3 is TGCGCCAGCAGCTTAAGGGTCGGGGGCAACCAGCCCCAGAATTTT.

On this clonotype: One end of the junction does not line up with germline, which may come from a read error. The V and J genes are TRBV28 and TRBJ1-6; perhaps TRBD1 as D (5 bases). CDR3 length: 17 amino acids. The germline V gene encodes CDR1 MDHEN and CDR2 SYDVKM. This CDR3 is CASSFFGASSYNSPLNF. The CDR3, as DNA: TGTGCCAGCAGTTTTTTCGGGGCGAGCTCCTATAATTCACCCCTCAACTTT.

V gene TRBV7-6 combines with J gene TRBJ2-5; 12 bases agree with TRBD2. This CDR3 comprises 15 residues. Germline V gene data show CDR1 as SGHVS and CDR2 as FNYEAQ. Unmatched junction bases numbered 3, after V lost 2 bases and J lost 5 bases. This CDR3 reads CASSLTSGGWETQYF. The CDR3 DNA sequence: TGTGCCAGCAGCTTAACTAGCGGGGGGTGGGAGACCCAGTACTTC.

This clonotype was counted many times. The chain carries TRBV2 and TRBJ2-1, with D unclear. CDR1 and CDR2 from the germline V gene are SNHLY and FYNNEI. V lost 0 bases and J lost 6, with 6 bases in between. This CDR3 is built from 13 residues. CDR3 nucleotide sequence: TGTGCCAGCAGTGAAGCTCAGTTCAATGAGCAGTTCTTC. This sequence encodes CASSEAQFNEQFF.

This clonotype was picked up many times. The chain is built from TRBV7-8 and TRBJ2-5; no clear D gene. The V end was cut by 2 bases, the J end by 2 bases, with 9 bases between. CDR3 size: 14 residues. Germline assignment: CDR1 SGHVS and CDR2 FQNEAQ. This CDR3 is CASSLSAAQETQYF. In DNA, the CDR3 is TGTGCCAGCAGCTTATCAGCAGCTCAAGAGACCCAGTACTTC.

This clonotype was found many times. The chain couples TRBV5-1 to TRBJ2-7; 7 bases are a match to TRBD1. Germline loops: CDR1 SGHRS, CDR2 YFSETQ. V was clipped by 1 base and J by 7 bases; unmatched bases: 8. The CDR3 runs 14 residues. The CDR3 DNA reads TGCGCCAGCAGCTTGACAGGGGCCCCTTCTGAGCAGTACTTC. Amino acid sequence: CASSLTGAPSEQYF.

This clonotype was seen ten or more times. The chain carries TRBV5-1 and TRBJ2-5; TRBD2 agrees at 7 bases. The CDR3 loop spans 15 amino acids. After removal of 3 bases from V and 4 bases from J, the junction contained 9 bases not matched to a gene. Per the germline V gene, CDR1 is SGHRS and CDR2 is YFSETQ. The CDR3 loop is CASSSLWTSAETQYF. For the CDR3, the DNA is TGCGCCAGCAGCTCCTTGTGGACTAGTGCAGAGACCCAGTACTTC.

This clonotype was detected ten times or more. V is TRBV20-1 and J is TRBJ2-7; the D gene is possibly TRBD2 (6 bases). Trimming pared 3 bases from V and 0 bases from J, leaving 9 bases between. Germline-derived CDR1 and CDR2 are DFQATT and SNEGSKA (reference sequence). The CDR3 spans 13 residues. This chain's CDR3 is CSASGTGSYEQYF. Here the CDR3 DNA reads TGCAGTGCTAGCGGGACTGGCTCCTACGAGCAGTACTTC.

This clonotype has only a few counts. A much larger clone sits a single nucleotide away, making a read error possible. J is TRBJ2-5 and V is TRBV29-1; no clear D. The CDR3 extends over 12 amino acids. The germline V gene has CDR1 SQVTM and CDR2 ANQGSEA. CDR3 residues: CSAEKGSETQYF. DNA of the CDR3: TGCAGCGCTGAAAAGGGATCCGAGACCCAGTACTTC.

This clonotype occurred a few times. The chain joins TRBV14 to TRBJ2-7; no clear D gene. Germline-derived CDR1 and CDR2 are SGHDN and FVKESK. The CDR3 length is 12 residues. V dropped 4 bases and J dropped 0 bases, with 4 bases sitting between them. Here the CDR3 DNA reads TGTGCCAGCAGCCGAGCCTCCTACGAGCAGTACTTC. It yields the protein CASSRASYEQYF.

This clonotype has more than one count but fewer than ten. The chain joins TRBV20-1 to TRBJ1-1; D may be TRBD1 (5 bases). The V end lost 3 bases, the J end lost 4 bases, and 12 bases lay between the germline ends. Germline CDR1 and CDR2: DFQATT and SNEGSKA (reference sequence). This CDR3 is built from 13 residues. The CDR3 DNA reads as TGCAGTGCTAGCAGACGGGGACCCACTGAAGCTTTCTTT. Translated, it gives CSASRRGPTEAFF.

This clonotype was counted ten times or more. The chain uses TRBV4-1 and TRBJ2-5; D is possibly TRBD2 (5 bases). The germline V gene encodes CDR1 MGHRA and CDR2 YSYEKL. This CDR3 region has 15 residues. V was trimmed by 1 base and J by 4 bases, leaving 13 bases between them. The CDR3 reads CASSQVLASGETQYF. The CDR3 coding sequence is TGCGCCAGCAGCCAAGTTCTAGCCAGCGGAGAGACCCAGTACTTC.

This chain uses TRBV30 with TRBJ1-5, with a weak D call TRBD1 (5 bases). With 0 bases removed from V and 2 bases from J, the gap between germline ends came to 11 bases. CDR1 GTSNPN and CDR2 SVGIG come from the germline V gene (reference sequence). The CDR3 contains 15 residues. CDR3 amino acids: CAWSVKGGGNQPQHF. CDR3 nucleotides: TGTGCCTGGAGTGTCAAGGGAGGGGGCAATCAGCCCCAGCATTTT.

Ten or more counts support this clonotype. J is TRBJ2-7 and V is TRBV20-1; 10 nucleotides agree with TRBD1. The germline V gene encodes CDR1 DFQATT and CDR2 SNEGSKA (reference sequence). Trimming at V came to 6 bases and at J to 7 bases, leaving 12 bases not matched to a gene. The CDR3 sequence is 14 residues long. The CDR3 reads CSAPPGTGALEQYF. CDR3 nucleotides: TGCAGTGCCCCCCCCGGGACAGGGGCCTTGGAGCAGTACTTC.

This clonotype was counted many times. This sequence joins TRBV5-1 and TRBJ2-7, with a tentative D call TRBD1 (5 bases). Germline V gives CDR1 SGHRS, CDR2 YFSETQ. This CDR3 comprises 12 residues. With 4 bases removed from V and 2 bases from J, the gap between germline ends came to 7 bases. The CDR3 DNA follows: TGCGCCAGCAGCCAGGACACCTACGAGCAGTACTTC. Protein product: CASSQDTYEQYF.

This clonotype was seen repeatedly, ten times or more. The chain employs TRBV5-1 and TRBJ2-1, with D unresolved. Deletions cut 0 bases from V and 4 bases from J, with 8 bases between. Per germline, CDR1 SGHRS and CDR2 YFSETQ. The CDR3 covers 14 residues. The CDR3 sequence: CASSLEHGYNEQFF. The CDR3 nucleotides read TGCGCCAGCAGCTTGGAGCACGGATACAATGAGCAGTTCTTC.

This clonotype showed up many times. The genes are TRBV5-5 and TRBJ2-2; D is perhaps TRBD1 or TRBD2 (5 bases each). Per germline, CDR1 SGHKS and CDR2 YYEKEE (reference sequence). The length of the CDR3 is 15 residues. V lost 4 bases, J lost 5 bases, and 15 bases lay in between. The DNA of the CDR3 is TGTGCCAGCAGCCTCAGAGAGGGGCGGACCGGGGAGCTGTTTTTT. This codes for CASSLREGRTGELFF.

This sequence joins TRBV5-8 and TRBJ1-5, with D unclear. Germline CDR1 reads SGHTS; CDR2 reads YDEGEE. The CDR3 has 14 residues. The germline V and J ends were trimmed by 2 bases and 6 bases, with 12 bases remaining between them. The chain's CDR3 is CASSLGSVTQPQHF. CDR3 sequence (DNA): TGTGCCAGCAGCTTAGGCAGCGTAACTCAGCCCCAGCATTTT.

This clonotype has a count of ten or more. Germline is not matched at one junction end, which may reflect a read error. The chain links TRBV20-1 to TRBJ1-5; 11 bases are shared with TRBD1. CDR1 and CDR2 from the germline V gene are DFQATT and SNEGSKA (reference sequence). This CDR3 region has 16 residues. The CDR3 sequence is CSTGTGGKGPYQPQNF. The CDR3 DNA sequence: TGCAGTACCGGGACAGGGGGGAAGGGTCCCTATCAGCCCCAGAATTTT.

This clonotype occurred many times. This chain uses TRBV28 with TRBJ2-1; TRBD2 agrees at 15 bases. Germline CDR1 MDHEN, CDR2 SYDVKM. The CDR3 length is 17 residues. V lost 8 bases, J lost 8 bases, and 13 bases stayed unmatched. CDR3 DNA sequence: TGTGCCAGCCATTCGGTCGGGACTAGCGGGAGGTGGTATGAGCAGTTCTTC. It is translated as CASHSVGTSGRWYEQFF. Combining the CDR3 with reference TRBV28 and TRBJ2-1 gives the whole variable domain DVKVTQSSRYLVKRTGEKVFLECVQDMDHENMFWYRQDPGLGLRLIYFSYDVKMKEKGDIPEGYSVSREKKERFSLILESASTNQTSMYLCASHSVGTSGRWYEQFFGPGTRLTVL.

This clonotype was detected ten times or more. J is TRBJ2-7 and V is TRBV29-1; D not resolved. Trimming shortened V by 4 bases and J by 2 bases, and 9 bases separated the two germline ends. In germline, CDR1 is SQVTM, CDR2 ANQGSEA. The CDR3 spans 12 residues. For the CDR3, the DNA is TGCAGCGTTGTGAACAGAACCTACGAGCAGTACTTC. This sequence encodes CSVVNRTYEQYF.

This clonotype was seen many times. The chain has TRBV6-6 and TRBJ2-2; no reliable D call. The CDR3 consists of 15 residues. CDR1 is MNHNY, CDR2 SVGAGI, per germline (reference sequence). V was trimmed by 1 base and J by 4 bases, leaving 10 bases between them. CDR3 in amino acids: CASSYYGVGTGELFF. The CDR3 region has the DNA TGTGCCAGCAGTTACTATGGAGTAGGCACCGGGGAGCTGTTTTTT.

This clonotype was found many times. The V call is TRBV3-1, the J call TRBJ1-2; 7 nucleotides agree with TRBD1. The ends lost 1 base at V and 4 bases at J; junction bases unmatched: 6. This CDR3 contains 15 residues. Germline V lookup: CDR1 LGHDT, CDR2 YNNKEL (reference sequence). CDR3 sequence: CASSQAPTGTYGYTF. CDR3 DNA sequence: TGTGCCAGCAGCCAAGCCCCGACAGGGACCTATGGCTACACCTTC.

This clonotype has at least ten counts. The chain couples TRBV6-6 to TRBJ2-2; D is unresolved. The CDR3 runs 14 residues. The V and J ends lost 6 bases and 0 bases respectively, with 8 bases between them. Germline assignment: CDR1 MNHNY and CDR2 SVGAGI (reference sequence). The CDR3 coding sequence is TGTGCCAGCAGGCCGGACGCGAACACCGGGGAGCTGTTTTTT. This codes for CASRPDANTGELFF.